A single sample is the source of the 10 T cell receptor beta chains below, sequenced in a study of post-analysis software for immune sequencing data. Study-wide findings and caveats: About five TRBV segments appeared more often in patients than in controls, and TRBV5-6, TRBV5-1 and TRBV20-1 were among these.

Their antigens remain unidentified. The library was made from cDNA and included unique molecular identifiers. MiXCR, run by TCRdb on the PCR reads, gives a single entry per CDR3 protein. This table has over 700,000 distinct CDR3 sequences, 25% to 30% appearing once. Input material: blood. The origin of the receptors is a girl between 5 and 17 years old with multiple sclerosis.

This clonotype was seen a handful of times. CDR3 coding DNA: TGCGCCAGCAGCCCGTTGGACACCATCAATTCTGGGGCCAACGTCCTGACTTTC. It yields the protein CASSPLDTINSGANVLTF. V and J are TRBV4-3 and TRBJ2-6; D possibly corresponds to TRBD1 (5 bases). The V end was cut by 4 bases, the J end by 1 base, with 17 bases between. This CDR3 has 18 amino acids. Germline CDR1 and CDR2: LGHNA and YSLEER.

To note about this clonotype: This sequence may be a read error, since a much larger clone differs from it by one base. The chain couples TRBV4-3 to TRBJ2-7; D is unresolved. This CDR3 is built from 16 residues. Germline CDR1 is LGHNA and CDR2 is YSLEER. Trimming cost V 0 bases and J 3 bases, with 15 bases left between them. The CDR3 loop is CASSQDPGPRRYEQYF. DNA for the CDR3: TGCGCCAGCAGCCAAGATCCCGGGCCCAGGCGCTACGAGCAGTACTTC.

This clonotype came up a few times. V is TRBV11-2 and J is TRBJ2-5; the match to TRBD2 covers 10 bases. This CDR3 is built from 17 residues. CDR1 and CDR2 (germline): SGHAT, FQNNGV. The J segment lost 5 bases and the V segment lost 3 bases, leaving 12 bases of the junction unmatched. CDR3 DNA sequence: TGTGCCAGCAGCTTCCGAAGCGGGGGGGCCTCTGGGGAGACCCAGTACTTC. Its protein is CASSFRSGGASGETQYF. The entire variable domain, with the rest obtained from reference TRBV11-2 and TRBJ2-5, is as follows: EAGVAQSPRYKIIEKRQSVAFWCNPISGHATLYWYQQILGQGPKLLIQFQNNGVVDDSQLPKDRFSAERLKGVDSTLKIQPAKLEDSAVYLCASSFRSGGASGETQYFGPGTRLLVL.

V is TRBV5-1 and J is TRBJ1-6, with 7 bases matching TRBD1. Germline-derived CDR1 and CDR2 are SGHRS and YFSETQ. Germline trimming cut 0 bases from V and 9 bases from J; bases unmatched to any gene: 6. The CDR3 runs 15 residues. CDR3 DNA: TGCGCCAGCAGCTTGGCGGGACAGATCCTTTCACCCCTCCACTTT. Amino acid sequence: CASSLAGQILSPLHF. Supplemented by reference TRBV5-1 and TRBJ1-6, the full variable domain reads KAGVTQTPRYLIKTRGQQVTLSCSPISGHRSVSWYQQTPGQGLQFLFEYFSETQRNKGNFPGRFSGRQFSNSRSEMNVSTLELGDSALYLCASSLAGQILSPLHFGNGTRLTVT.

The V gene is TRBV20-1, the J gene TRBJ1-2; 7 bases line up with TRBD1. CDR1 is DFQATT and CDR2 is SNEGSKA in the germline V gene (reference sequence). The CDR3 length is 13 residues. V trimming: 6 bases; J trimming: 4 bases; junction bases outside the gene matches: 8. Here the CDR3 reads CSALGQDGYGYTF. The CDR3 DNA is TGCAGTGCCCTAGGACAGGACGGCTATGGCTACACCTTC.

This clonotype occurred a few times. This chain connects TRBV6-5 to TRBJ2-1, with D possibly TRBD1 on 6 matching bases. The V end lost 6 bases, the J end lost 9 bases, and 12 bases lay between the germline ends. CDR1 and CDR2 (germline): MNHEY, SVGAGI. This CDR3 is 12 amino acids long. The CDR3 coding sequence is TGTGCCAGCAGCAGGGGAGAGGGTGAGCAGTTCTTC. Its translation: CASSRGEGEQFF.

The DNA of the CDR3 is TGTGCCAGTGAGGCCGTCTCCTACAATGAGCAGTTCTTC. The encoded protein is CASEAVSYNEQFF. The chain employs TRBV28 and TRBJ2-1, with unresolved D. In germline, CDR1 is MDHEN, CDR2 SYDVKM. V gave up 9 bases and J gave up 0 bases, with 9 bases separating them. The CDR3 length is 13 residues. Filled out from reference TRBV28 and TRBJ2-1, the complete variable domain reads DVKVTQSSRYLVKRTGEKVFLECVQDMDHENMFWYRQDPGLGLRLIYFSYDVKMKEKGDIPEGYSVSREKKERFSLILESASTNQTSMYLCASEAVSYNEQFFGPGTRLTVL.

The chain uses TRBV12-5 and TRBJ1-1; D not resolved. The germline V gene has CDR1 LGHNT and CDR2 FRNRAP. The CDR3 loop spans 14 amino acids. The V end was cut by 6 bases, the J end by 0 bases, with 11 bases between. CDR3 coding DNA: TGTGCTAGTGGAGGGCCGCTGATGAACACTGAAGCTTTCTTT. As protein: CASGGPLMNTEAFF.

This clonotype has just a few counts. The chain employs TRBV12-3 or TRBV12-4 and TRBJ2-1; D is ambiguous. V shed 6 bases and J shed 8 bases, with 11 bases lying between them. The CDR3 spans 12 residues. The CDR3 sequence is CASRELLDEQFF. The CDR3 bases are TGTGCCAGCAGGGAACTCTTGGATGAGCAGTTCTTC.

The chain recombines TRBV7-2 with TRBJ2-5, with TRBD1 as a possible D gene (7 bases). The last part of the DNA fits TRBJ2-7 better; the J call may be wrong. Germline V lookup: CDR1 SGHTA, CDR2 FQGNSA. The CDR3 loop spans 15 amino acids. The CDR3 nucleotides are TGTGCCAGCAGCCAGGCGGGACAGCCTTTCTACGAGCAGTACTTC. Its translation is CASSQAGQPFYEQYF.